This T cell receptor beta chain was recovered during a study of OX40 agonist ivuxolimab in advanced cancers. Study information: In this trial design, patients received ivuxolimab intravenously at 0.01 to 10 mg/kg every 2 weeks. Broader study findings: In general, CD8+ T cells held more expanded clones than CD4+ did, on average. Determination of antigen specificity was not performed for the expanded peripheral T cells.

Details on this clone: Its antigen is undetermined.

This CDR3 spans 17 amino acids. V shed 3 bases, J shed 1 base, and the junction held 4 bases outside the gene matches. In germline, CDR1 is MDHEN, CDR2 SYDVKM. Clones were read by immunoSEQ multiplex PCR, and TCRdb kept only the in-frame ones, dropping some. The table lists about 79,000 clones, about 90% of them singletons. The material was CD4+ or CD8+ T cells sorted from blood, obtained in a trial of the OX40 agonist ivuxolimab. The gene calls are TRBV28 and TRBJ2-6; 9 bases match TRBD1. The source is an adult with an advanced solid tumor such as melanoma, head and neck, liver or kidney cancer. CDR3 sequence reads: CASSLRQGGSGANVLTF. In DNA form, the CDR3 reads TGTGCCAGCAGTTTGAGACAGGGGGGATCTGGGGCCAACGTCCTGACTTTC.